Shown below are 2 T cell receptor beta chains from a single sample sequenced in a study of T cell repertoires in cytomegalovirus infection. Which antigens these TCRs recognize remains unknown. TCRdb independently ran MiXCR on the reads; one entry per CDR3 protein. The sample shows just over 450,000 distinct CDR3 sequences, approximately 46% of them seen only once. The starting material was cultured PBMCs, obtained from culture after CMV antigen stimulation. All receptors come from a human donor in good health (CMV status not recorded). Some clones in this sample may be carry-over from other donors' samples.

A few counts support this clonotype. The chain combines TRBV7-2 with TRBJ2-1, with D possibly TRBD2 on 5 matching bases. The CDR3 extends over 15 amino acids. V was shortened by 6 bases and J by 4 bases, with 16 bases between the two germline ends. Per the germline V gene, CDR1 is SGHTA and CDR2 is FQGNSA. In DNA form, the CDR3 reads TGTGCCAGCAGGTCCCACTTGCGGACTTACAATGAGCAGTTCTTC. Its translation is CASRSHLRTYNEQFF.

This clonotype was seen more than once but under ten times. The V gene is TRBV20-1, the J gene TRBJ1-5, with TRBD1 as a possible D gene (6 bases). The CDR3 is 14 residues long. Germline V CDR1 and CDR2: DFQATT, SNEGSKA (reference sequence). V was shortened by 1 base and J by 2 bases, with 9 bases between the two germline ends. Here the CDR3 reads CSARGGHGNQPQHF. The CDR3 DNA reads as TGCAGTGCTAGAGGGGGGCATGGCAATCAGCCCCAGCATTTT.